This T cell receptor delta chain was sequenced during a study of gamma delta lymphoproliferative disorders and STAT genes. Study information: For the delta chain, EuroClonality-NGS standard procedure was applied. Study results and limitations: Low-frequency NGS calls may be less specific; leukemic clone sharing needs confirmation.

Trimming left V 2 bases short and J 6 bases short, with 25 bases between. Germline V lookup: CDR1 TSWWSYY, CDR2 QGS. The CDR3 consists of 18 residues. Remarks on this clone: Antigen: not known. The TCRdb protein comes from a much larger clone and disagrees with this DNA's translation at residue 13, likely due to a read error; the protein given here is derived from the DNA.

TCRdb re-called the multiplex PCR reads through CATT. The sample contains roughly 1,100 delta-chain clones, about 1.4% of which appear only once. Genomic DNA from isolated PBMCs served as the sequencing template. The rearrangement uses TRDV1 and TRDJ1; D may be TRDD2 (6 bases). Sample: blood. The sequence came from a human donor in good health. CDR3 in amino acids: CALGELASSGSGRNKLIF. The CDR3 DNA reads TGTGCTCTTGGGGAATTAGCTTCCTCAGGATCTGGGAGGAATAAACTCATCTTT.